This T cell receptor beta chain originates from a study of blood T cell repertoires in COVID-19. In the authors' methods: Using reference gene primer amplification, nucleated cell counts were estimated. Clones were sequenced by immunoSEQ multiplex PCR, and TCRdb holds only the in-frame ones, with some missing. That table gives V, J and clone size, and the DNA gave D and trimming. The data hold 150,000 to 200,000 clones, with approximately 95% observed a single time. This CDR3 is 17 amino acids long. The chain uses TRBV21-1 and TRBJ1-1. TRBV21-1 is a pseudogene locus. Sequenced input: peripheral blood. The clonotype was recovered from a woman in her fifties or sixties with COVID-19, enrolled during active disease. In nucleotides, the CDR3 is TGTGCCAGCAGCAAAATCCGGGTCTTCACCATGAACACTGAAGCTTTCTTT. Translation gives CASSKIRVFTMNTEAFF.